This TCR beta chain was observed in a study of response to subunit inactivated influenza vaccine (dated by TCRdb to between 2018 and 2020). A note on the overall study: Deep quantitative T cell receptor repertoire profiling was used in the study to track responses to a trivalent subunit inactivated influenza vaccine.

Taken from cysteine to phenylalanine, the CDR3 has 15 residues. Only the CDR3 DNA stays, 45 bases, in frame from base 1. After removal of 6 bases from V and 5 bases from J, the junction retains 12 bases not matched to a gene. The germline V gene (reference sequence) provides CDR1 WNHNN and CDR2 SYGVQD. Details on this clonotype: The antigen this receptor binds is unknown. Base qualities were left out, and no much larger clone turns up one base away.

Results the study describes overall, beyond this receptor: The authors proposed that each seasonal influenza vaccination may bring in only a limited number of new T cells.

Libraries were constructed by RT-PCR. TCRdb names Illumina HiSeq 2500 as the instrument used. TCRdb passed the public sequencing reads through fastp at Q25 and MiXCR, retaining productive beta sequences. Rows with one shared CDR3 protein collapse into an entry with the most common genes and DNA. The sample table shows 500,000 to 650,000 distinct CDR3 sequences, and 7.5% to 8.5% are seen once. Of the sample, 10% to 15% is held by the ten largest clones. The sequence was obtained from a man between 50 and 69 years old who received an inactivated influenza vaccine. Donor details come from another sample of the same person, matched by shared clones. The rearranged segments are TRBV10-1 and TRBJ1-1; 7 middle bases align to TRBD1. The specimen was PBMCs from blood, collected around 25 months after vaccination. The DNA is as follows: TGCGCCAGCAGCCCGGGGAGGGGGCGATGGACTGAAGCTTTCTTT. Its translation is CASSPGRGRWTEAFF.